The next 24 T cell receptor beta chains were all read from a single sample in a study of T cells and Merkel cell carcinoma outcomes. Libraries were prepared by immunoSEQ multiplex PCR; TCRdb keeps only in-frame clonotypes and omits some of them. The table lists more than 12,000 clones, around 90% of them singletons. The sequencing input was tumor tissue from Merkel cell carcinoma. These receptors all stem from a human donor with Merkel cell carcinoma.

CDR3 region: CASRKDRGTYEQYF. The CDR3 DNA sequence: TGTGCCAGCAGGAAGGACAGGGGGACCTACGAGCAGTACTTC. The rearrangement joins TRBV27 to TRBJ2-7; TRBD1 matches 10 bases. Germline lookup yields CDR1 MNHEY and CDR2 SMNVEV (reference sequence). This CDR3 has 14 residues. Trimming took 6 bases from V and 2 from J; bases not matched to a gene: 4.

The rearrangement joins TRBV4-1 to TRBJ1-4; 8 bases are a match to TRBD1. CDR3 size: 15 residues. CDR1 MGHRA and CDR2 YSYEKL come from the germline V gene. V gave up 7 bases and J gave up 5 bases; unmatched junction bases: 9. CDR3 nucleotides: TGCGCCAGCACCGGGACAGGTCGAGGCAATGAAAAACTGTTTTTT. Amino acids: CASTGTGRGNEKLFF.

The chain couples TRBV6-5 to TRBJ1-2; a weak D match, TRBD1 (5 bases). The V end was cut by 10 bases, the J end by 5 bases, with 11 bases between. Per the germline V gene, CDR1 is MNHEY and CDR2 is SVGAGI. CDR3 length: 11 residues. CDR3 sequence reads: CATTRGYGYTF. The CDR3 bases are TGTGCCACCACGAGGGGATATGGCTACACCTTC.

J is TRBJ2-1 and V is TRBV28, with D maybe TRBD1 (6 bases). CDR3 length: 14 residues. CDR1 and CDR2 from the germline V gene are MDHEN and SYDVKM. V lost 6 bases, J lost 2 bases, and 11 bases lay in between. CDR3 in DNA: TGTGCCAGCAGCTCGACAGGCGCCTACAATGAGCAGTTCTTC. It specifies CASSSTGAYNEQFF.

The V call is TRBV7-9, the J call TRBJ2-5, with 7 bases lining up with TRBD2. The ends lost 0 bases at V and 7 bases at J; junction bases unmatched: 5. The CDR3 has 14 amino acids. Germline CDR1 SEHNR, CDR2 FQNEAQ (reference sequence). The CDR3 coding sequence is TGTGCCAGCAGCTTAGCCGGCAGGGAGGGGACCCAGTACTTC. This sequence encodes CASSLAGREGTQYF. The full variable domain, rest sourced from reference TRBV7-9 and TRBJ2-5, is DTGVSQNPRHKITKRGQNVTFRCDPISEHNRLYWYRQTLGQGPEFLTYFQNEAQLEKSRLLSDRFSAERPKGSFSTLEIQRTEQGDSAMYLCASSLAGREGTQYFGPGTRLLVL.

This sequence joins TRBV27 and TRBJ2-7; D gene ambiguous. CDR3 length equals 14 residues. The ends were cut back, 5 bases at V and 6 bases at J, with 17 bases in the middle. Germline V gives CDR1 MNHEY, CDR2 SMNVEV (reference sequence). The CDR3 sequence: CASSIKLESTEQYF. CDR3 sequence (DNA): TGTGCCAGCAGTATAAAGTTGGAATCTACCGAGCAGTACTTC.

The rearrangement uses TRBV25-1 and TRBJ2-7, with 9 bases that match TRBD1. Germline V gives CDR1 MGHDK, CDR2 SYGVNS. The CDR3 contains 16 residues. Trimming took 6 bases from V and 5 from J; bases not matched to a gene: 14. The DNA of the CDR3 is TGTGCCAGCAGCCCAAGCCCGGGACAGGGTTGGCACGAGCAGTACTTC. Amino acids: CASSPSPGQGWHEQYF.

This chain uses TRBV5-4 with TRBJ1-3; D unresolved. CDR1 is SGHNT and CDR2 is YYREEE in the germline V gene (reference sequence). V dropped 0 bases and J dropped 0 bases, with 10 bases sitting between them. This CDR3 region has 16 residues. The CDR3: CASSLEQPSSGNTIYF. The CDR3, as DNA: TGTGCCAGCAGCTTGGAACAGCCGAGCTCTGGAAACACCATATATTTT.

Points on this clone: At one boundary the junction diverges from the germline segment, which might be a read error. The V gene is TRBV7-9, the J gene TRBJ1-1; TRBD1 aligns across 7 bases. CDR3 size: 12 residues. Germline values: CDR1 SEHNR, CDR2 FQNEAQ (reference sequence). CDR3 nucleotides: TGTGCCAGCAGCTTAGCAGAAGGACAGGTCTACTTT. Amino acids: CASSLAEGQVYF.

This chain connects TRBV6-1 to TRBJ1-2, with 9 bases identical to TRBD1. Unmatched junction bases numbered 7, after V lost 5 bases and J lost 6 bases. The germline gives CDR1 MNHNS, CDR2 SASEGT. CDR3 length: 14 amino acids. The CDR3, as DNA: TGTGCCAGCAGTACACGCCGGGACAGGGATGGCTACACCTTC. Protein: CASSTRRDRDGYTF.

The rearrangement links TRBV4-1 to TRBJ2-3; D remains unclear. V shed 4 bases and J shed 5 bases, with 19 bases lying between them. CDR1 is MGHRA, CDR2 YSYEKL, per germline. The CDR3 sequence is 16 residues long. Here the CDR3 reads CASSPAGQAEEDTQYF. In DNA, the CDR3 is TGCGCCAGCAGCCCTGCCGGGCAAGCAGAGGAAGATACGCAGTATTTT.

DNA of the CDR3: TGTGCCAGCAGCTTGGATGGTTGGACTGAAGCTTTCTTT. Translating it yields CASSLDGWTEAFF. The gene calls are TRBV7-9 and TRBJ1-1; D remains unclear. Germline-derived CDR1 and CDR2 are SEHNR and FQNEAQ (reference sequence). With 3 bases removed from V and 5 bases from J, the gap between germline ends came to 10 bases. The CDR3 contains 13 residues.

The chain employs TRBV30 and TRBJ1-1, with D hard to call. CDR1 and CDR2 (germline): GTSNPN, SVGIG (reference sequence). This CDR3 is 15 amino acids long. V was clipped by 2 bases and J by 3 bases, with 16 bases between them. The CDR3 here is CAWSHRTEGYTEAFF. CDR3 DNA: TGTGCCTGGAGTCATAGGACTGAGGGATACACTGAAGCTTTCTTT.

This clone appeared a single time. The chain employs TRBV28 and TRBJ1-1; D ambiguous. Trimming stripped 2 bases from V and 11 bases from J, with 12 bases between. Germline CDR1 is MDHEN and CDR2 is SYDVKM. The CDR3 extends over 12 amino acids. In DNA form, the CDR3 reads TGTGCCAGCAGTTTAGGCAGCAGATCGGCTTTCTTT. It yields the protein CASSLGSRSAFF.

The V gene is TRBV5-1, the J gene TRBJ1-6; D unclear. Trimming took 1 base from V and 7 from J, leaving 12 bases between them. Germline assignment: CDR1 SGHRS and CDR2 YFSETQ. This CDR3 has 15 amino acids. The CDR3 is CASSLQDGRNSPLHF. The CDR3 nucleotides are TGCGCCAGCAGCTTGCAGGACGGAAGAAATTCACCCCTCCACTTT.

This clone was picked up one time. Germline is not matched at one junction end, which may reflect a read error. The J gene is TRBJ1-2, the V gene TRBV5-4, with 9 bases aligning to TRBD1. The CDR3 consists of 15 residues. Germline lookup yields CDR1 SGHNT and CDR2 YYREEE (reference sequence). CDR3 DNA sequence: TGTGCCAGCAGCCCAGTAGGGACAGGGCCCTATGGCTACACCTTT. Its protein is CASSPVGTGPYGYTF.

The chain is built from TRBV20-1 and TRBJ1-1; D not certain. CDR1 and CDR2 from the germline V gene are DFQATT and SNEGSKA (reference sequence). The V and J ends lost 6 bases and 2 bases respectively, with 7 bases between them. This CDR3 has 11 amino acids. CDR3 residues: CSAGDNTEAFF. The DNA for the CDR3 is TGCAGTGCGGGAGACAACACTGAAGCTTTCTTT.

In this sample, this clone turned up once. The V and J genes are TRBV6-5 and TRBJ1-6, with D perhaps TRBD1 (5 bases). CDR1 is MNHEY, CDR2 SVGAGI, per germline. Between the trimmed V and J ends, which lost 2 bases and 13 bases, there was a span of 15 bases. The CDR3 covers 14 residues. CDR3: CASSYSPRDLPLHF. The CDR3 DNA is TGTGCCAGCAGTTACAGTCCCAGGGATCTTCCCCTCCACTTT.

This clone was seen just once. The gene calls are TRBV30 and TRBJ1-5; D is possibly TRBD1 (5 bases). Trimming stripped 0 bases from V and 7 bases from J, with 10 bases between. CDR1 and CDR2 (germline): GTSNPN, SVGIG (reference sequence). The CDR3 is 13 residues long. The CDR3 DNA reads as TGTGCCTGGAGTGTATTAGAGGGGCAGCCCCAGCATTTT. This codes for CAWSVLEGQPQHF.

The V call is TRBV4-3, the J call TRBJ1-5, with D unresolved. The CDR3 is 14 residues long. V was clipped by 0 bases and J by 7 bases, with 10 bases between them. Germline V lookup: CDR1 LGHNA, CDR2 YSLEER. The CDR3 loop reads CASSQDFEVQPQHF. The CDR3 DNA reads as TGCGCCAGCAGCCAAGATTTCGAGGTGCAGCCCCAGCATTTT.

The chain couples TRBV27 to TRBJ2-1; 8 bases are a match to TRBD2. This CDR3 has 15 residues. CDR1 and CDR2 from the germline V gene are MNHEY and SMNVEV (reference sequence). The J segment lost 2 bases and the V segment lost 1 base, leaving 1 base of the junction unmatched. The CDR3 DNA reads TGTGCCAGCAGTTTATTAGCGGGGCCCTACAATGAGCAGTTCTTC. It translates to CASSLLAGPYNEQFF.

CDR3 coding DNA: TGTGCCAGCAGCTTAATAGTTAGCGGCCACGAGCAGTACTTC. Translated, it gives CASSLIVSGHEQYF. This chain uses TRBV7-2 with TRBJ2-7; weak D call: TRBD2 (6 bases). Per the germline V gene, CDR1 is SGHTA and CDR2 is FQGNSA. The CDR3 consists of 14 residues. V was shortened by 2 bases and J by 5 bases, with 13 bases between the two germline ends.

The chain recombines TRBV27 with TRBJ1-1; no clear D. There are 12 residues in the CDR3. Trimming shortened V by 7 bases and J by 4 bases, and 10 bases separated the two germline ends. Germline CDR1 and CDR2: MNHEY and SMNVEV (reference sequence). CDR3 sequence: CASKSVGTEAFF. In DNA, the CDR3 is TGTGCCAGCAAGTCGGTAGGCACTGAAGCTTTCTTT.

The CDR3 DNA reads as TGTGCCTGGAGCGCAGGGGCTTCGGGGGCCAACGTCCTGACTTTC. Its protein product is CAWSAGASGANVLTF. The chain has TRBV30 and TRBJ2-6, with a tentative D call TRBD1 (6 bases). The CDR3 is 15 amino acids. Trimming left V 3 bases short and J 4 bases short, with 13 bases between. CDR1 is GTSNPN and CDR2 is SVGIG in the germline V gene (reference sequence).